The 17 T cell receptor beta chains below come from one sample, sequenced in a study of read filtering for tumor transcriptome and immune sequencing. Molecular barcoded adaptors covering alpha/delta and beta/gamma chains were used on approximately 400 ng RNA. TCRdb recomputed calls from the reads with MiXCR, one row per CDR3 protein. The sample comprises 100,000 to 150,000 distinct CDR3 sequences, 10% to 15% of which are singletons, and 11% rests with the top ten. Sequencing used a population of CD138-negative cells sorted from bone marrow. The receptors were gathered from a donor at least 40 years old with multiple myeloma.

This clonotype was observed at least ten times. This chain joins TRBV7-9 and TRBJ2-7; D is perhaps TRBD2 (5 bases). The CDR3 totals 12 residues. V was shortened by 4 bases and J by 3 bases, with 7 bases between the two germline ends. Germline V gives CDR1 SEHNR, CDR2 FQNEAQ (reference sequence). The CDR3 nucleotides read TGTGCCAGCAGCTCCGACTACTACGAGCAGTACTTC. This translates into CASSSDYYEQYF.

The sample holds one count of this clonotype. Possible read error: a much larger clone is one base away. This chain joins TRBV6-6 and TRBJ1-1; possibly TRBD1 for D (6 bases). This CDR3 spans 13 amino acids. CDR1 and CDR2 from the germline V gene are MNHNY and SVGAGI (reference sequence). CDR3 nucleotides: TGTGCCAGCAGTAACAGGGATAGGACTGAAGCTCTCTTT. It specifies CASSNRDRTEALF.

Regarding this clonotype: Just one base apart from a much larger clone, this may be a read error. The DNA of the CDR3 is TGCAGTGTTCCTAGCGGGGGATATAATGAGCGGTTCTTC. Translation: CSVPSGGYNERFF. This chain links TRBV20-1 with TRBJ2-1; the match to TRBD2 covers 10 bases. CDR1 and CDR2 (germline): DFQATT, SNEGSKA (reference sequence). This CDR3 spans 13 amino acids.

This clonotype was counted at least ten times. The V call is TRBV7-2, the J call TRBJ2-1, with D perhaps TRBD2 (6 bases). The CDR3 is 16 amino acids. Germline CDR1 reads SGHTA; CDR2 reads FQGNSA. Deletions cut 5 bases from V and 4 bases from J, with 18 bases between. DNA of the CDR3: TGTGCCAGCAGCCCTAGTGACAGCGGGCCATACAATGAGCAGTTCTTC. It codes for CASSPSDSGPYNEQFF.

Ten or more counts support this clonotype. V is TRBV6-6 and J is TRBJ2-1; TRBD1 might be the D (6 bases). This CDR3 is 14 amino acids long. From germline, CDR1 is MNHNY and CDR2 SVGAGI (reference sequence). The ends were cut back, 0 bases at V and 5 bases at J, with 8 bases in the middle. The CDR3 loop reads CASSYSNRDNEQFF. Here the CDR3 DNA reads TGTGCCAGCAGTTACTCGAACAGGGACAATGAGCAGTTCTTC.

With respect to this clonotype: A much more abundant neighbour one base away suggests this may be a read error. This chain links TRBV6-2 or TRBV6-3 with TRBJ2-2; maybe TRBD2 (5 bases). In germline, CDR1 is MNHEY, CDR2 SVGEGT. This CDR3 is built from 11 residues. The CDR3, as DNA: TGTGCCAGCAGTTACGCCGGGGAGCGGTTTTTT. It specifies CASSYAGERFF.

Worth noting for this clonotype: A much larger clone differs from this one at a single base, so this may be a read error. The CDR3 carries no conserved terminal phenylalanine or tryptophan, so it likely arises from a read error. The chain is built from TRBV24-1 and TRBJ2-2; D may be TRBD1 (6 bases). CDR3 size: 14 residues. The V and J ends lost 5 bases and 5 bases respectively, with 11 bases between them. In germline, CDR1 is KGHDR, CDR2 SFDVKD. The CDR3 region is CATSGQGLTGELFL. CDR3 nucleotides: TGTGCCACCAGTGGGCAGGGGCTTACCGGGGAGCTGTTTCTT.

This clonotype has just a few counts. This chain links TRBV11-2 with TRBJ1-5; D is ambiguous. V lost 0 bases to trimming and J lost 3 bases, with 9 bases between them. The CDR3 extends over 15 amino acids. In germline, CDR1 is SGHAT, CDR2 FQNNGV. CDR3 DNA sequence: TGTGCCAGCAGCTTAGATTTGCAGCCCAATCAGCCCCAGCATTTT. It codes for CASSLDLQPNQPQHF. The whole variable domain, filled in from reference TRBV11-2 and TRBJ1-5, reads EAGVAQSPRYKIIEKRQSVAFWCNPISGHATLYWYQQILGQGPKLLIQFQNNGVVDDSQLPKDRFSAERLKGVDSTLKIQPAKLEDSAVYLCASSLDLQPNQPQHFGDGTRLSIL.

This sequence joins TRBV19 and TRBJ2-7; 9 nucleotides align to TRBD1. The germline V gene encodes CDR1 LNHDA and CDR2 SQIVND (reference sequence). This CDR3 has 16 amino acids. The trim removed 6 bases at V and 5 bases at J, leaving 14 bases unmatched. The chain's CDR3 is CASSTRRGTGNHEQYF. CDR3 coding DNA: TGTGCCAGTAGCACCCGACGCGGGACAGGGAACCACGAGCAGTACTTC.

Ten or more counts support this clonotype. The chain carries TRBV11-2 and TRBJ1-4; D is ambiguous. Deletions cut 3 bases from V and 4 bases from J, with 12 bases between. The CDR3 contains 15 residues. In germline, CDR1 is SGHAT, CDR2 FQNNGV. CDR3 in amino acids: CASSFSAVLNEKLFF. CDR3 sequence (DNA): TGTGCCAGCAGCTTTTCGGCGGTCCTTAATGAAAAACTGTTTTTT.

A remark on this clonotype: This sequence may be a read error, since a much larger clone differs from it by one base. The chain has TRBV6-5 and TRBJ2-7; possible D gene TRBD1, 6 bases. Germline V gene data show CDR1 as MNHEY and CDR2 as SVGAGI. Trimming stripped 6 bases from V and 4 bases from J, with 13 bases between. CDR3 length: 13 amino acids. The CDR3 DNA sequence: TGTGCCAGCAGATTACCCGGGACATACGAGCAGTACTTC. Protein: CASRLPGTYEQYF.

This clonotype was counted many times. The chain has TRBV3-1 and TRBJ2-7; D is undetermined. Trimming took 2 bases from V and 3 from J, leaving 8 bases between them. The CDR3 contains 13 residues. Germline V lookup: CDR1 LGHDT, CDR2 YNNKEL (reference sequence). In nucleotides, the CDR3 is TGTGCCAGCAGCCAAAGGCAGCTCTACGAGCAGTACTTC. Translation: CASSQRQLYEQYF.

This clonotype was counted many times. The chain has TRBV5-1 and TRBJ1-4; possibly TRBD1 for D (6 bases). V lost 1 base to trimming and J lost 8 bases, with 15 bases between them. Germline V lookup: CDR1 SGHRS, CDR2 YFSETQ. This CDR3 has 15 residues. The CDR3 loop is CASSLRGAFDEKLFF. The CDR3 DNA reads TGCGCCAGCAGCTTGAGGGGGGCGTTCGACGAAAAACTGTTTTTT.

Remarks on this clonotype: This clone may be a read error of a much larger clone one base away. V and J are TRBV29-1 and TRBJ1-1; a possible D gene is TRBD1 (5 bases). Per the germline V gene, CDR1 is SQVTM and CDR2 is ANQGSEA. V shed 4 bases and J shed 6 bases, with 15 bases lying between them. The CDR3 is made up of 13 amino acids. The CDR3 here is CSVAGRGTAEAFF. CDR3 nucleotide sequence: TGCAGCGTTGCTGGGAGGGGAACGGCTGAAGCTTTCTTT.

As for this clonotype: A much larger clone lies one base from this, so it may be a read error. Lacking the conserved final phenylalanine or tryptophan, this CDR3 likely reflects a read error. The chain has TRBV7-2 and TRBJ2-5; D gene ambiguous. Germline V gene sequence: CDR1 SGHTA, CDR2 FQGNSA. The CDR3 runs 12 residues. Trimming took off 5 bases at V and 0 bases at J, with 4 bases between the two ends. The CDR3 loop reads CASSPYQETQYS. The CDR3 DNA reads TGTGCCAGCAGCCCGTACCAAGAGACCCAGTACTCC.

In its sample, this clonotype was seen many times. V and J are TRBV6-4 and TRBJ2-1; 9 bases are shared with TRBD2. Losses at the gene ends were 2 bases for V and 8 bases for J; bases not matched to a gene: 16. The length of the CDR3 is 18 residues. Germline V lookup: CDR1 MRHNA, CDR2 SNTAGT. CDR3: CASSDPPGTSPDTDEQFF. In DNA, the CDR3 is TGTGCCAGCAGTGACCCTCCCGGGACTAGCCCTGATACCGATGAGCAGTTCTTC.

V gene TRBV7-2 combines with J gene TRBJ1-1; possibly TRBD1 for D (5 bases). The germline gives CDR1 SGHTA, CDR2 FQGNSA. The CDR3 sequence is 15 residues long. The V end lost 2 bases, the J end lost 1 base, and 11 bases lay between the germline ends. CDR3 in amino acids: CASSLKGEWNTEAFF. The CDR3 DNA sequence: TGTGCCAGCAGCTTAAAAGGGGAGTGGAACACTGAAGCTTTCTTT.